Listed here are 10 T cell receptor beta chains from one sample, sequenced in a study of blood T cells in healthy people across ages (dated by TCRdb to the mid-2010s). The library relied on 5' RACE. For sequencing, an Illumina HiSeq 2500 was employed. A second roughly 6 to 12 cycle PCR used a sample-barcoded 5' primer and a J-beta primer mix. TCRdb applied fastp at Q25 and MiXCR to the public reads, then kept only in-frame beta chains. All rows with the same CDR3 protein become a single entry with the most common DNA and genes. This sample comprises approximately 730,000 distinct CDR3 sequences, approximately 53% of them detected only once. Under 50% of the sample is held by the ten biggest clonotypes. The sample was blood. Source of these receptors: an elderly man in good health.

The gene calls are TRBV7-7 and TRBJ2-5; possible D gene TRBD2, 5 bases. Germline CDR1 SSHAT, CDR2 FNYEAQ (reference sequence). The CDR3 totals 13 residues. Here the CDR3 reads CASARAYQETQYF. As DNA, the CDR3 is TGTGCTAGTGCGAGGGCTTACCAAGAGACCCAGTACTTC.

This clonotype was observed a handful of times. The genes are TRBV2 and TRBJ2-7; 9 bases line up with TRBD2. CDR1 and CDR2 (germline): SNHLY, FYNNEI. The V segment lost 0 bases and the J segment 4 bases; nucleotides outside the gene matches: 4. The CDR3 covers 15 residues. The CDR3 DNA reads as TGTGCCAGCAGTGAAGCGGATAGCGGGAGATACGAGCAGTACTTC. Residues: CASSEADSGRYEQYF.

The V call is TRBV20-1, the J call TRBJ2-3; 7 nucleotides line up with TRBD2. The CDR3 loop spans 14 amino acids. After removal of 4 bases from V and 1 base from J, the junction contained 5 bases not matched to a gene. CDR1 and CDR2 (germline): DFQATT, SNEGSKA (reference sequence). The CDR3 nucleotides are TGCAGTGCTAATGGGAGGGCGGGCACAGATACGCAGTATTTT. It translates to CSANGRAGTDTQYF.

The rearrangement joins TRBV10-3 to TRBJ2-3, with D possibly being TRBD1 (6 bases). This CDR3 comprises 14 residues. In germline, CDR1 is ENHRY, CDR2 SYGVKD. The V gene lost 7 bases and the J gene lost 5 bases, with 16 bases spanning the gap. The CDR3 DNA reads TGTGCCATCAAGGACAGTTTCTCTATAGATACGCAGTATTTT. Its translation is CAIKDSFSIDTQYF.

The chain links TRBV20-1 to TRBJ2-7; D possibly corresponds to TRBD2 (6 bases). Looked up from germline, CDR1 is DFQATT and CDR2 is SNEGSKA (reference sequence). The CDR3 is 14 residues long. The chain's CDR3 is CSAVGLLSSYEQYF. DNA for the CDR3: TGCAGCGCAGTCGGACTACTTAGCTCCTACGAGCAGTACTTC.

This chain connects TRBV6-5 to TRBJ1-1; no definite D call. Trimming took off 0 bases at V and 2 bases at J, with 10 bases between the two ends. The CDR3 loop spans 15 amino acids. Germline values: CDR1 MNHEY, CDR2 SVGAGI. The chain's CDR3 is CASSYSRVKNTEAFF. CDR3 in DNA: TGTGCCAGCAGTTACTCGCGAGTAAAAAACACTGAAGCTTTCTTT.

This clonotype has more than one count but fewer than ten. The chain carries TRBV12-3 or TRBV12-4 and TRBJ2-7, with 7 bases aligning to TRBD2. V lost 3 bases to trimming and J lost 6 bases; unmatched junction nucleotides: 5. The CDR3 contains 13 residues. The CDR3 sequence is CASSFRLASEQYF. The CDR3, as DNA: TGTGCCAGCAGTTTTCGACTAGCCTCCGAGCAGTACTTC.

This clonotype was detected a few times. J is TRBJ2-7 and V is TRBV20-1, with D possibly matching TRBD2 (5 bases). Deletions cut 2 bases from V and 0 bases from J, with 8 bases between. The CDR3 runs to 13 residues. The germline V gene has CDR1 DFQATT and CDR2 SNEGSKA (reference sequence). CDR3: CSARLGSSYEQYF. The CDR3 region has the DNA TGCAGTGCTAGATTGGGGAGCTCCTACGAGCAGTACTTC.

This clonotype appeared a few times. This chain uses TRBV5-1 with TRBJ2-7; 8 positions agree with TRBD2. Germline CDR1 and CDR2: SGHRS and YFSETQ. V shed 4 bases, J shed 6 bases, and the junction held 12 bases outside the gene matches. The CDR3 covers 15 residues. CDR3 residues: CASSARETSAGEQYF. The CDR3 bases are TGCGCCAGCAGCGCGAGGGAGACTAGCGCCGGCGAGCAGTACTTC. Full variable domain (missing parts from reference TRBV5-1 and TRBJ2-7): KAGVTQTPRYLIKTRGQQVTLSCSPISGHRSVSWYQQTPGQGLQFLFEYFSETQRNKGNFPGRFSGRQFSNSRSEMNVSTLELGDSALYLCASSARETSAGEQYFGPGTRLTVT.

This clonotype was seen a single time. V and J are TRBV6-1 and TRBJ1-4, with a possible D match to TRBD1 (6 bases). Germline V gene lookup returns CDR1 MNHNS and CDR2 SASEGT. The CDR3 runs to 21 residues. V shed 2 bases and J shed 5 bases, with 30 bases lying between them. The CDR3 coding sequence is TGTGCCAGCAGTGAACAAGGGGGGGGCACTCCCGGCGAAGCAGTGAATGAAAAACTGTTTTTT. It yields the protein CASSEQGGGTPGEAVNEKLFF.